This T cell receptor (beta chain) derives from a study of blood T cell repertoires in COVID-19. Study-wide background: From T cells, B-cell-depleted T cells, or PBMCs came the material, which was cDNA or gDNA.

Germline CDR1 and CDR2: LGHDT and YNNKEL (reference sequence). This CDR3 contains 14 residues. The trim removed 3 bases at V and 4 bases at J, leaving 4 bases unmatched. Generated by immunoSEQ multiplex PCR, the TCRdb table keeps only in-frame clones and is missing some. The sample has approximately 200,000 clones, 85% seen once. Ages ranged from about 18 to 90 years, with residence in about 23 US areas. Which cohort a participant joined came from the clinical history participants gave. The sequencing sample was made of PBMCs or T cells enriched from blood (not recorded which). The TCR originated in a man aged 35 to 55 who had recovered from COVID-19. V gene TRBV3-1 (or the pseudogene TRBV3-2) combines with J gene TRBJ1-1, with 8 bases fitting TRBD1. CDR3 nucleotide sequence: TGTGCCAGCAGCCAGATGACAGGGGTCACTGAAGCTTTCTTT. Amino acid sequence: CASSQMTGVTEAFF.